A selection of T cell receptor beta chains follows, all from one sample in a study of T-cell reconstitution after alpha-beta-depleted transplantation in children. Via MiXCR, TCRdb re-called the PCR reads, giving one row per CDR3 protein. Among about 420,000 distinct CDR3 sequences, about 16% were seen once, and the ten largest hold around 28%. Sample: PBMCs, mostly from graft donor cells, taken 360 days after TCRalphabeta/CD19-depleted stem cell transplant. The source is a boy in the first two years of life who had a stem cell transplant for Wiskott-Aldrich syndrome, so the T cells may come from the graft donor. Both conserved end residues are part of each CDR3. The D gene is left open where the match is weak. Size values are once, few and many counts, or a class for expanded clones, and some rows have none.

J,size,V,length,D,DNA,CDR3
TRBJ2-5,-,TRBV29-1,10,-,TGCAGCGCAAAGTTCAAGACCCAGTACTTC,CSAKFKTQYF
TRBJ2-7,-,TRBV12-3/TRBV12-4,15,TRBD1,TGTGCCAGCAGTCAGACAGGGTTTGTTTCCTACGAGCAGTACTTC,CASSQTGFVSYEQYF
TRBJ2-1,-,TRBV7-6,18,TRBD1,TGTGCCAGCAGCGCCTTCCCGGCTGGGACAGGGACGAGCAATGAGCAGTTCTTC,CASSAFPAGTGTSNEQFF
TRBJ2-1,few,TRBV19,15,-,TGTGCCAGTAGTATTTGGGCGGATTCCCACAATGAGCAGTTCTTC,CASSIWADSHNEQFF
TRBJ2-5,many,TRBV12-3/TRBV12-4,15,TRBD2,TGTGCCAGCAGCCTGGGAGGGACCGGAGGAGAGACCCAGTACTTC,CASSLGGTGGETQYF
TRBJ1-2,many,TRBV6-1,16,TRBD1,TGTGCCAGCATGAGGACAGGGCTGGGAGCGGTCTATGGCTACACCTTC,CASMRTGLGAVYGYTF
TRBJ2-3,few,TRBV7-2,12,-,TGTGCCAGCAGCCAATCTGGGTATACGCAGTATTTT,CASSQSGYTQYF
TRBJ2-6,few,TRBV12-3/TRBV12-4,16,-,TGTGCCAGCAGTCAACCCGGTCGGGCTGGGGCCAACGTCCTGACTTTC,CASSQPGRAGANVLTF
TRBJ2-7,-,TRBV7-6,16,TRBD1,TGTGCCAGCAGCTTAGCCCGGGACAGCTTTTACTACGAGCAGTACTTC,CASSLARDSFYYEQYF
TRBJ2-7,-,TRBV12-3/TRBV12-4,14,-,TGTGCCAGCAGTCTCCAACAGGGCTGGTACGAGCAGTACTTC,CASSLQQGWYEQYF
TRBJ2-1,-,TRBV27,15,-,TGTGCCAGCAGTTTCGGGCCGAGAGGATACGGTGAGCAGTTCTTC,CASSFGPRGYGEQFF
TRBJ2-2,-,TRBV7-6,15,TRBD2,TGTGCCAGCAGCCAAGCGGGAGGAACCCCGGGGGAGCTGTTTTTT,CASSQAGGTPGELFF
TRBJ2-7,few,TRBV24-1,16,-,TGTGCCACCGTATATCCTGCTTTACAAAGCTCCTACGAGCAGTACTTC,CATVYPALQSSYEQYF
TRBJ2-5,few,TRBV2,17,-,TGTGCCAGCAGTACACCGGGCTGGGGAAAGGAAGGGGAGACCCAGTACTTC,CASSTPGWGKEGETQYF
TRBJ2-1,-,TRBV7-9,17,TRBD2,TGTGCCAGCAGCTTATTATTGTCTAGCGGGACCTACAATGAGCAGTTCTTC,CASSLLLSSGTYNEQFF
TRBJ2-7,-,TRBV29-1,14,TRBD1,TGCAGCGTTAGGGGACAGAGAGCTTCCTACGAGCAGTACTTC,CSVRGQRASYEQYF
TRBJ2-2,few,TRBV7-2,14,-,TGTGCCAGCAGCTTAGAGCGGCACACCGGGGAGCTGTTTTTT,CASSLERHTGELFF
TRBJ2-4,-,TRBV7-9,11,-,TGTGCCGCCGAGCGCCTCCCCATTCAGTACTTC,CAAERLPIQYF
TRBJ1-1,few,TRBV15,13,-,TGTGCCACCAAAGACAGTTGGAATTTTGAAGCTTTCTTT,CATKDSWNFEAFF
TRBJ2-1,-,TRBV18,13,-,TGTGCCAGCTCACCAATGACTAGTAATGAGCAGTTCTTC,CASSPMTSNEQFF
TRBJ1-5,few,TRBV15,16,-,TGTGCCACCAGCAGAGATGGGCCAGGTAGTAATCAGCCCCAGCATTTT,CATSRDGPGSNQPQHF